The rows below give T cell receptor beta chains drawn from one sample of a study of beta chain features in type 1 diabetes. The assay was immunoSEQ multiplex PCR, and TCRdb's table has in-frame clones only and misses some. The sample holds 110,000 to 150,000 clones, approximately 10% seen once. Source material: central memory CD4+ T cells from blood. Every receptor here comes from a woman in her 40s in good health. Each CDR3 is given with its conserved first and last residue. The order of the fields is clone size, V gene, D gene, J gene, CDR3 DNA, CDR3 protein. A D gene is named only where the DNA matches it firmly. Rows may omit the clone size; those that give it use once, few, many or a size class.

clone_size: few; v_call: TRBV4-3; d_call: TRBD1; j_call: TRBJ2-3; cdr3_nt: TGCGCCAGCAGCCAAGATCTGGTGAACAGGGGGCTAGCAGATACGCAGTATTTT; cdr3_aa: CASSQDLVNRGLADTQYF
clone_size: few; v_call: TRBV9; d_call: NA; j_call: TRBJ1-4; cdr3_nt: TGTGCCAGCAGCGTAAGCCTAGCTAATGAAAAACTGTTTTTT; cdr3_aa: CASSVSLANEKLFF
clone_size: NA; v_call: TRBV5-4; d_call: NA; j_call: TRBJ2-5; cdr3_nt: TGTGCCAGCAGCGATGCAGGTGAAGAGACCCAGTACTTC; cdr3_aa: CASSDAGEETQYF
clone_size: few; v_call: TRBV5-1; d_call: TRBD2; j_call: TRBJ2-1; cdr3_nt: TGCGCCTCCGGATTAGCGGGGGTTGAGCAGTTCTTC; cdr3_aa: CASGLAGVEQFF
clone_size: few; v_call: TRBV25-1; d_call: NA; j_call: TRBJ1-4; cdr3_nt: TGTGCCAGCCGACAAAGGGAAAAACTGTTTTTT; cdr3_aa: CASRQREKLFF
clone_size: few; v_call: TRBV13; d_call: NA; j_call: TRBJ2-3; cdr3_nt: TGTGCCAGCAGCTTCCTCGGGACTCCGAAGCAGTATTTT; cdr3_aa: CASSFLGTPKQYF
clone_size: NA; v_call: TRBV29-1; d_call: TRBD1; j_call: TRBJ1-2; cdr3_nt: TGCAGCGTTGTCGGGACAGTGTATGGCTACACCTTC; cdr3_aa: CSVVGTVYGYTF
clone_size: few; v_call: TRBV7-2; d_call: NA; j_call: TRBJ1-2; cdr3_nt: TGTGCCAGCAGCTTAGATCGGGGAAACTATGGCTACACCTTC; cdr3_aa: CASSLDRGNYGYTF
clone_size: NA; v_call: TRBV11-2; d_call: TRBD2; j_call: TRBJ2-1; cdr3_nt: TGTGCCAGCAGGGGTAGCGGGGCACAGTTCTTC; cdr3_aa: CASRGSGAQFF
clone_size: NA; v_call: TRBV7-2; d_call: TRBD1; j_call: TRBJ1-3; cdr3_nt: TGTGCCAGCAGCTTGGGGACAGTAACCTCTGGAAACACCATATATTTT; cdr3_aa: CASSLGTVTSGNTIYF
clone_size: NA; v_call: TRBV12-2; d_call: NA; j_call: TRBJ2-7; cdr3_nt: TGTGCAAGTCGCTTAAATCCCGGGATGGACGAGCAGTACTTC; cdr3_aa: CASRLNPGMDEQYF
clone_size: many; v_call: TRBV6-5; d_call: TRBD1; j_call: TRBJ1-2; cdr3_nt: TGTGCCAGCAGTTACAGGCAGGGGGGTGGCTACACCTTC; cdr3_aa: CASSYRQGGGYTF
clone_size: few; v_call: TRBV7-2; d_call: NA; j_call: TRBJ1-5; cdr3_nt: TGTGCCAGCAGCTTAGTACCGAGTGGGCTGGGCAATCAGCCCCAGCATTTT; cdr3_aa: CASSLVPSGLGNQPQHF
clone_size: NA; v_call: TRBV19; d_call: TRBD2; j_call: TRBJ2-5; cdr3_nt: TGTGCCAGTAGTCGTAGACTAGCGGGGGCCCAAGAGACCCAGTACTTC; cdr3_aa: CASSRRLAGAQETQYF
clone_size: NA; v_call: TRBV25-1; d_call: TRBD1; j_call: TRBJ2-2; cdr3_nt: TGTGCCAGCAGTGGTCGGGACAGGGGTTTGGGGTGGGCCGGGGAGCTGTTTTTT; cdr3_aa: CASSGRDRGLGWAGELFF
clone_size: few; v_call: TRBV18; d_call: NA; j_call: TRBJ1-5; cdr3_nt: TGTGCCAGCTCACCACGGGGGGGTAGCAATCAGCCCCAGCATTTT; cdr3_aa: CASSPRGGSNQPQHF
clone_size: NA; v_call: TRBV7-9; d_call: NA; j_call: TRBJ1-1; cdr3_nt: TGTGCCAGCAGCCCTCAGAAGTTTACTGAAGCTTTCTTT; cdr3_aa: CASSPQKFTEAFF
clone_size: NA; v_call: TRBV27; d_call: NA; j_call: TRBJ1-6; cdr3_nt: TGTGCCAGCAGTGAGGGATACTATAATTCACCCCTCCACTTT; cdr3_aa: CASSEGYYNSPLHF
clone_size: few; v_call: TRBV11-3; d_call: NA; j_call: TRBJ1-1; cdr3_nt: TGTGCCAGCAGCCTAGCGTTGGGCCCTGAAGCTTTCTTT; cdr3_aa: CASSLALGPEAFF
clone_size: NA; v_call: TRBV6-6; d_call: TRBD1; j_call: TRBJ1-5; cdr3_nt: TGTGCCAGCAGTACGGGACAGGGGGCGCAGCCCCAGCATTTT; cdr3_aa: CASSTGQGAQPQHF
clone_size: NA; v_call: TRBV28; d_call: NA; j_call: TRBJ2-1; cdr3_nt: TGTGCCAGCAGTTTTTCCGGTTACAATGAGCAGTTCTTC; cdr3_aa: CASSFSGYNEQFF
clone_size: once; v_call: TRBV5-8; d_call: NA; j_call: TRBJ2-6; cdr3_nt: TGTGCCAGCAGTTCCTCCATAGCTGGGGCCAACGTCCTGACTTTC; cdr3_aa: CASSSSIAGANVLTF
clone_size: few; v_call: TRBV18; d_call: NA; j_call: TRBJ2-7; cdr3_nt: TGTGCCAGCTCACCACCTTTCTCTAGCGCCTACGAGCAGTACTTC; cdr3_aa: CASSPPFSSAYEQYF